Below, one TCR beta chain is given with its context. Its antigen is unidentified. Germline-derived CDR1 and CDR2 are LNHDA and SQIVND (reference sequence). CDR3 length equals 13 residues. Deletions cut 2 bases from V and 6 bases from J, with 11 bases between. Profiling relied on immunoSEQ multiplex PCR, and the TCRdb table lists in-frame clones only, not all of them. The repertoire holds approximately 89,000 clones, with approximately 90% as singletons. The data belong to a study of OX40 agonist ivuxolimab in advanced cancers. Study-wide findings and caveats: On average, a greater number of expanded clones characterised CD8+ T cells relative to CD4+.

The rearrangement joins TRBV19 to TRBJ2-7; D may be TRBD1 (5 bases). This sequence originates from an adult with an advanced solid tumor such as melanoma, head and neck, liver or kidney cancer. The sample here was CD4+ or CD8+ T cells sorted from blood, taken in a trial of the OX40 agonist ivuxolimab. The CDR3 loop reads CASSIPPRVEQYF. The CDR3, as DNA: TGTGCCAGTAGTATACCCCCCAGGGTCGAGCAGTACTTC.